These 30 T cell receptor beta chains were sequenced from one sample in a study of T cells after yellow fever vaccination. Each CDR3 protein is one row after TCRdb ran MiXCR on the 5' RACE reads. The table shows about 120,000 distinct CDR3 sequences, with roughly 9% occurring only once. The starting material was CD8+ T cells sorted from PBMCs, obtained on the day of the yellow fever booster vaccination. Every receptor here comes from a man younger than 30 who received the YFV17D yellow fever vaccine.

The gene calls are TRBV12-3 or TRBV12-4 and TRBJ1-1; D gene uncertain. The CDR3 contains 15 residues. Trimming left V 6 bases short and J 1 base short, with 15 bases between. In DNA, the CDR3 is TGTGCCAGCAGCTTTTACGGACGGAAGAACACTGAAGCTTTCTTT. Its protein product is CASSFYGRKNTEAFF.

This clonotype was counted ten times or more. The gene calls are TRBV14 and TRBJ2-7; D uncertain. V was pared by 0 bases and J by 4 bases, with 10 bases between. CDR1 SGHDN and CDR2 FVKESK come from the germline V gene. The length of the CDR3 is 14 residues. The CDR3 nucleotides are TGTGCCAGCAGCCAAGACCCCAGCTCATACGAGCAGTACTTC. As protein: CASSQDPSSYEQYF.

There are a few counts of this clonotype. The rearrangement links TRBV11-2 to TRBJ2-1; D could derive from TRBD1 or TRBD2 (6 bases each). The length of the CDR3 is 17 residues. Trimming removed 5 bases at V and 2 bases at J, with 19 bases between. Germline V gives CDR1 SGHAT, CDR2 FQNNGV. The CDR3 DNA reads TGTGCCAGCAGCCAACAAGGGGGACTCACACCCTACAATGAGCAGTTCTTC. As protein: CASSQQGGLTPYNEQFF.

The chain has TRBV6-6 and TRBJ1-4, with a possible D match to TRBD1 (6 bases). Trimming pared 6 bases from V and 2 bases from J, leaving 10 bases between. This CDR3 has 14 amino acids. Germline V gene lookup returns CDR1 MNHNY and CDR2 SVGAGI (reference sequence). In DNA form, the CDR3 reads TGTGCCAGCAGCCACAGGGAGACTAATGAAAAACTGTTTTTT. Residues: CASSHRETNEKLFF.

This clonotype was detected a few times. This chain joins TRBV7-8 and TRBJ2-5, with D possibly being TRBD2 (6 bases). CDR3 length: 16 residues. The ends were cut back, 3 bases at V and 1 base at J, with 15 bases in the middle. Germline CDR1 reads SGHVS; CDR2 reads FQNEAQ. CDR3 nucleotide sequence: TGTGCCAGCAGCTTGATCAGGACGGGAGCCCAAGAGACCCAGTACTTC. This encodes CASSLIRTGAQETQYF.

In this sample, this clonotype turned up a few times. The chain uses TRBV15 and TRBJ1-5, with D possibly matching TRBD1 (6 bases). The CDR3 extends over 15 amino acids. Deletions cut 0 bases from V and 7 bases from J, with 13 bases between. Germline V gene data show CDR1 as LNHNV and CDR2 as YYDKDF (reference sequence). The CDR3 region is CATSRDRGVGQPQHF. The DNA of the CDR3 is TGTGCCACCAGCAGAGACAGGGGCGTCGGGCAGCCCCAGCATTTT.

This clonotype has just a few counts. The chain employs TRBV25-1 and TRBJ2-1, with a weak D call TRBD2 (7 bases). With 1 base removed from V and 8 bases from J, the gap between germline ends came to 18 bases. The CDR3 loop spans 16 amino acids. CDR1 MGHDK and CDR2 SYGVNS come from the germline V gene. CDR3 region: CASSEFKGGVRDEQFF. CDR3 nucleotide sequence: TGTGCCAGCAGTGAATTCAAGGGGGGGGTAAGGGATGAGCAGTTCTTC.

The sample holds a few counts of this clonotype. The chain carries TRBV5-4 and TRBJ2-7, with unresolved D. Germline assignment: CDR1 SGHNT and CDR2 YYREEE (reference sequence). The CDR3 contains 13 residues. The ends were cut back, 0 bases at V and 5 bases at J, with 9 bases in the middle. The CDR3 DNA reads as TGTGCCAGCAGCTTGGTGGGGTCCCACGAGCAGTACTTC. Its protein product is CASSLVGSHEQYF.

This clonotype has just a few counts. The V gene is TRBV5-5, the J gene TRBJ2-7; D uncertain. CDR3 length: 13 residues. The germline V gene encodes CDR1 SGHKS and CDR2 YYEKEE (reference sequence). V lost 0 bases and J lost 7, with 11 bases in between. The chain's CDR3 is CASSLVPGSEQYF. CDR3 DNA sequence: TGTGCCAGCAGCTTGGTTCCTGGCTCGGAGCAGTACTTC.

In this sample, this clonotype turned up a few times. The CDR3 is CASSPLAGDSPNEQFF. CDR3 nucleotide sequence: TGCGCCAGCAGCCCGCTAGCGGGGGACTCACCCAATGAGCAGTTCTTC. J is TRBJ2-1 and V is TRBV4-3; 10 bases match TRBD2. The V gene's germline CDR1 is LGHNA and CDR2 YSLEER. The V and J ends lost 4 bases and 6 bases, in that order; junction bases with no gene match: 9. The CDR3 loop spans 16 amino acids.

V is TRBV7-6 and J is TRBJ2-1; perhaps TRBD1 as D (5 bases). The length of the CDR3 is 12 residues. Trimming removed 6 bases from V and 8 bases from J, with 11 bases in between. The germline V gene has CDR1 SGHVS and CDR2 FNYEAQ. The CDR3 coding sequence is TGTGCCAGCAGAGGGGCTTACGATGAGCAGTTCTTC. It codes for CASRGAYDEQFF.

This clonotype was counted between two and nine times. V and J are TRBV4-3 and TRBJ2-1; D possibly corresponds to TRBD2 (7 bases). The germline CDR1 and CDR2 sequences are LGHNA and YSLEER. V lost 0 bases and J lost 7, with 13 bases in between. The CDR3 has 15 residues. DNA for the CDR3: TGCGCCAGCAGCCAAGAGAAGGGGGGGTTAAATGAGCAGTTCTTC. This encodes CASSQEKGGLNEQFF.

This clonotype showed up just a few times. The J gene is TRBJ1-2, the V gene TRBV20-1; 7 positions agree with TRBD1. The CDR3 has 14 residues. Germline V gene lookup returns CDR1 DFQATT and CDR2 SNEGSKA (reference sequence). Losses at the gene ends were 6 bases for V and 7 bases for J; bases not matched to a gene: 14. The CDR3 sequence is CSAITFTGASGYTF. The CDR3 nucleotides read TGCAGTGCCATAACATTTACAGGGGCTAGTGGCTACACCTTC.

V is TRBV7-2 and J is TRBJ1-1; D is unclear. This CDR3 has 14 amino acids. V lost 2 bases, J lost 8 bases, and 15 bases lay in between. Germline V gives CDR1 SGHTA, CDR2 FQGNSA. The CDR3 DNA reads as TGTGCCAGCAGCTTACGGGAAGGGAGGCCCGAAGCTTTCTTT. Translated: CASSLREGRPEAFF.

This sequence joins TRBV6-5 and TRBJ1-4, with TRBD1 matching over 8 bases. The CDR3 is 19 residues long. Germline V CDR1 and CDR2: MNHEY, SVGAGI. The V segment lost 4 bases and the J segment 5 bases; nucleotides outside the gene matches: 18. CDR3 in amino acids: CASSWDQGAWGGGNEKLFF. Written as DNA, the CDR3 is TGTGCCAGCAGTTGGGATCAGGGGGCGTGGGGCGGCGGGAATGAAAAACTGTTTTTT.

The chain employs TRBV4-1 and TRBJ2-7; D not resolved. Germline V lookup: CDR1 MGHRA, CDR2 YSYEKL. V was clipped by 3 bases and J by 4 bases, with 16 bases between them. CDR3 length: 15 residues. CDR3 amino acids: CASSHRESTTYEQYF. In nucleotides, the CDR3 is TGCGCCAGCAGCCACCGCGAGAGTACGACTTACGAGCAGTACTTC.

This clonotype was seen a handful of times. The chain carries TRBV29-1 and TRBJ2-1, with D hard to call. V lost 6 bases and J lost 5, with 17 bases in between. Per germline, CDR1 SQVTM and CDR2 ANQGSEA. This CDR3 spans 14 amino acids. CDR3 DNA: TGCAGCGTCTCCGGCTATCTTGATGACAATGAGCAGTTCTTC. It codes for CSVSGYLDDNEQFF.

This clonotype was detected ten times or more. V gene TRBV12-3 or TRBV12-4 combines with J gene TRBJ2-5; 14 bases map to TRBD2. CDR3 length: 13 residues. With V trimmed by 5 bases and J by 11 bases, 4 bases remained unmatched. The CDR3 sequence is CASSPGLAGVQYF. The CDR3 DNA is TGTGCCAGCAGTCCGGGACTAGCGGGGGTACAGTACTTC.

The chain recombines TRBV29-1 with TRBJ1-1, with TRBD1 as a possible D gene (5 bases). Per germline, CDR1 SQVTM and CDR2 ANQGSEA. V dropped 4 bases and J dropped 3 bases, with 12 bases sitting between them. The CDR3 has 13 amino acids. This chain's CDR3 is CSVAAGGYTEAFF. The DNA of the CDR3 is TGCAGCGTTGCTGCCGGGGGGTACACTGAAGCTTTCTTT.

This clonotype was found many times. This chain links TRBV5-4 with TRBJ2-2; 7 nucleotides align to TRBD1. The CDR3 has 13 residues. V dropped 6 bases and J dropped 5; count of bases not matched to a gene: 4. Germline V gene lookup returns CDR1 SGHNT and CDR2 YYREEE (reference sequence). The CDR3 loop is CASIKQGTGELFF. In DNA form, the CDR3 reads TGTGCCAGCATAAAACAGGGGACCGGGGAGCTGTTTTTT.

Ten or more counts support this clonotype. V usage is TRBV20-1 and J usage is TRBJ2-7, with D uncertain. V dropped 3 bases and J dropped 0 bases, with 9 bases sitting between them. The CDR3 length is 13 residues. The germline gives CDR1 DFQATT, CDR2 SNEGSKA (reference sequence). CDR3 bases: TGCAGTGCTAGGGGCCCTAGCTCCTACGAGCAGTACGTC. This encodes CSARGPSSYEQYV.

This clonotype was picked up a small number of times. The chain carries TRBV20-1 and TRBJ2-2; D unclear. The CDR3 has 14 amino acids. Germline-derived CDR1 and CDR2 are DFQATT and SNEGSKA (reference sequence). V was shortened by 0 bases and J by 4 bases, with 9 bases between the two germline ends. In DNA, the CDR3 is TGCAGTGCTAGAGATCTTGGTTTCACCGGGGAGCTGTTTTTT. Translating gives CSARDLGFTGELFF.

There are a few counts of this clonotype. The chain uses TRBV12-3 or TRBV12-4 and TRBJ1-2; weak D call: TRBD1 (5 bases). V was clipped by 6 bases and J by 4 bases, with 15 bases between them. CDR3 length equals 14 residues. CDR3: CASSRGRRSYGYTF. The CDR3 DNA follows: TGTGCCAGCAGCCGGGGACGGAGGAGCTATGGCTACACCTTC.

The rearrangement joins TRBV28 to TRBJ1-6, with D unclear. The CDR3 has 15 residues. Germline V CDR1 and CDR2: MDHEN, SYDVKM. V lost 6 bases and J 8 bases, leaving 17 bases between the germline ends. CDR3 sequence (DNA): TGTGCCAGCAGGGGTGTTTTGCGCTTGGATTCACCCCTCCACTTT. Protein product: CASRGVLRLDSPLHF.

The V gene is TRBV12-3 or TRBV12-4, the J gene TRBJ2-3; D is uncertain. V lost 2 bases and J 4 bases, leaving 4 bases between the germline ends. The CDR3 spans 12 residues. The CDR3 region has the DNA TGTGCCAGCAGTTTAAAGGCAGATACGCAGTATTTT. It is translated as CASSLKADTQYF.

This clonotype has more than one count but fewer than ten. The rearrangement joins TRBV20-1 to TRBJ1-1, with D perhaps TRBD1 (5 bases). V lost 0 bases and J 6 bases, leaving 14 bases between the germline ends. Germline CDR1 DFQATT, CDR2 SNEGSKA (reference sequence). The CDR3 sequence is 14 residues long. The CDR3 coding sequence is TGCAGTGCTAGAGAGAGGGGAATGGTCGCTGAAGCTTTCTTT. As protein: CSARERGMVAEAFF.

This clonotype was seen a handful of times. The J gene is TRBJ2-1, the V gene TRBV28, with 10 bases that match TRBD2. This CDR3 has 18 residues. Germline V gene sequence: CDR1 MDHEN, CDR2 SYDVKM. The V and J ends lost 3 bases and 2 bases, in that order; junction bases with no gene match: 10. The CDR3: CASSLESLAGSAYNEQFF. In nucleotides, the CDR3 is TGTGCCAGCAGTTTGGAATCACTAGCGGGGTCAGCCTACAATGAGCAGTTCTTC.

The chain couples TRBV4-1 to TRBJ1-5; 8 bases map to TRBD1. The CDR3 has 14 residues. The V and J ends lost 4 bases and 4 bases, in that order; junction bases with no gene match: 3. The germline gives CDR1 MGHRA, CDR2 YSYEKL. Written as DNA, the CDR3 is TGCGCCAGCAGCCCAGGGGGCCTTAATCAGCCCCAGCATTTT. This translates into CASSPGGLNQPQHF.

The V and J genes are TRBV27 and TRBJ2-5; 8 bases agree with TRBD2. The germline V gene has CDR1 MNHEY and CDR2 SMNVEV (reference sequence). With V trimmed by 0 bases and J by 2 bases, 5 bases remained unmatched. This CDR3 has 16 residues. The CDR3 DNA reads as TGTGCCAGCAGTTTATCAGGCGGGGGGCAGCAAGAGACCCAGTACTTC. Protein product: CASSLSGGGQQETQYF.

The CDR3 nucleotides are TGTGCCAGCAGTTCGTTATCAGGGAGGGCTGAAAAACTGTTTTTT. Translating it yields CASSSLSGRAEKLFF. The chain employs TRBV27 and TRBJ1-4; a possible D gene is TRBD1 (5 bases). From germline, CDR1 is MNHEY and CDR2 SMNVEV (reference sequence). Deletions cut 4 bases from V and 7 bases from J, with 16 bases between. The CDR3 totals 15 residues.